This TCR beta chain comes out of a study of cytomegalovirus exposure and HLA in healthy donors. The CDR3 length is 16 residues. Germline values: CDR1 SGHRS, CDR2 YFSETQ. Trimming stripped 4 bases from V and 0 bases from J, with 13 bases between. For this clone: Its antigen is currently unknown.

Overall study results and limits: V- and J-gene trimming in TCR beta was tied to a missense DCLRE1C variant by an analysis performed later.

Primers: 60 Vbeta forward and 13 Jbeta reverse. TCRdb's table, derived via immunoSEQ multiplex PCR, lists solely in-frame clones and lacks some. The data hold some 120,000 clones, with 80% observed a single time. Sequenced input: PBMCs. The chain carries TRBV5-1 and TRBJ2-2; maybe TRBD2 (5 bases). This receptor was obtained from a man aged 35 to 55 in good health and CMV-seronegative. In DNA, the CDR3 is TGCGCCAGCAGCGCCGGACTGAGATCGAACACCGGGGAGCTGTTTTTT. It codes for CASSAGLRSNTGELFF.